This is a list of T cell receptor beta chains from one sample in a study of cytomegalovirus exposure and HLA in healthy donors. Profiling relied on immunoSEQ multiplex PCR, and the TCRdb table lists in-frame clones only, not all of them. The sample holds some 180,000 clones, roughly 85% seen once. The sample was PBMCs. The origin of the receptors is a woman between 45 and 65 years old in good health and CMV-seronegative. Both conserved end residues are trimmed from each CDR3.

J gene: TRBJ2-5
V gene: TRBV4-2
CDR3 protein: ASSPSEQETQY

J gene: TRBJ2-3
V gene: TRBV5-1
CDR3 protein: ASTRGQGATDTQY

J gene: TRBJ2-7
V gene: TRBV6-1
CDR3 protein: ASSSRDRGYREQY

J gene: TRBJ2-4
V gene: TRBV6-6
CDR3 protein: ASSPGTGVAKNIQY

J gene: TRBJ2-3
V gene: TRBV11-2
CDR3 protein: ASSLDRSYHTQY

J gene: TRBJ1-2
V gene: TRBV27
CDR3 protein: ASSPLTVNYGYT

J gene: TRBJ2-1
V gene: TRBV7-9
CDR3 protein: ASSLITGDNEQF

J gene: TRBJ2-7
V gene: TRBV7-2
CDR3 protein: ASSLRPPTESYEQY

J gene: TRBJ2-2
V gene: TRBV11-2
CDR3 protein: ASSLAASGRNTGELF

J gene: TRBJ2-3
V gene: TRBV6-6
CDR3 protein: ASSRRGTGGTDTQY

J gene: TRBJ1-2
V gene: TRBV25-1
CDR3 protein: ASSDPAGKSYGYT

J gene: TRBJ1-1
V gene: TRBV6-1
CDR3 protein: ASSLTENTEAF

J gene: TRBJ1-2
V gene: TRBV7-7
CDR3 protein: ASSSFLGQGAYGYT

J gene: TRBJ1-5
V gene: TRBV6-1
CDR3 protein: ASRQGQGRDQPQH

J gene: TRBJ2-1
V gene: TRBV4-1
CDR3 protein: ASSQEILAGANEQF

J gene: TRBJ2-4
V gene: TRBV6-1
CDR3 protein: ASSASRQGFIAKNIQY

J gene: TRBJ1-1
V gene: TRBV18
CDR3 protein: ASSPFRDRLNTEAF

J gene: TRBJ1-2
V gene: TRBV10-3
CDR3 protein: AISEVGAKDGYT

J gene: TRBJ2-7
V gene: TRBV7-9
CDR3 protein: SSSIPGQTYEQY

J gene: TRBJ1-4
V gene: TRBV7-9
CDR3 protein: SSPVGATNEKLF

J gene: TRBJ2-5
V gene: TRBV11-2
CDR3 protein: ASSLVTGGQETQY

J gene: TRBJ2-2
V gene: TRBV6-6
CDR3 protein: ASQREGTGELF

J gene: TRBJ2-5
V gene: TRBV5-1
CDR3 protein: ASSLTGGQETQY

J gene: TRBJ1-3
V gene: TRBV11-1
CDR3 protein: ASSLAGTANGNTIY

J gene: TRBJ2-1
V gene: TRBV27
CDR3 protein: ASSLLGGHEQF

J gene: TRBJ2-2
V gene: TRBV15
CDR3 protein: ATSSLGLAGGLVDPGELF

J gene: TRBJ1-5
V gene: TRBV5-5
CDR3 protein: ASSLVISTQH

J gene: TRBJ2-1
V gene: TRBV27
CDR3 protein: ASRRASGGLTYNEQF

J gene: TRBJ1-1
V gene: TRBV5-1
CDR3 protein: ASSPRGQGTEAF

J gene: TRBJ1-5
V gene: TRBV6-5
CDR3 protein: ASSLDNRGNQPQH

J gene: TRBJ2-3
V gene: TRBV7-2
CDR3 protein: ASSTGRLAGVADTQY

J gene: TRBJ2-3
V gene: TRBV5-1
CDR3 protein: ASSYDSTDTDTQY

J gene: TRBJ2-3
V gene: TRBV6-6
CDR3 protein: ASSLQGARTDTQY

J gene: TRBJ2-3
V gene: TRBV6-4
CDR3 protein: ASRTGSSTDTQY

J gene: TRBJ1-2
V gene: TRBV28
CDR3 protein: ASSLASGTGVDGYT

J gene: TRBJ1-5
V gene: TRBV19
CDR3 protein: ASSILAVGNQPQH

J gene: TRBJ2-1
V gene: TRBV30
CDR3 protein: AWSSGAYNEQF

J gene: TRBJ2-2
V gene: TRBV30
CDR3 protein: AWGDKYTGELF

J gene: TRBJ2-7
V gene: TRBV15
CDR3 protein: ATSRVAGTYEQY